The sequence of this T cell receptor beta chain was determined in a study of molecular identifiers for immune sequencing clone quantification. Sorted naive CD8 T cells were those defined as CD8+CD4-CCR7+CD45RA+. General study findings and limits: The share of molecules held by clones above 20 RNA copies was over 97% in effector cells and under 1% in naive cells.

Comments on this clonotype: What it binds is unknown.

The CDR3 covers 14 residues. Germline values: CDR1 SGHVS, CDR2 FNYEAQ. The junction had 3 bases not matched to a gene; V was cut back by 5 bases and J by 4 bases. Both previously described methods and listed TCR primers were employed to make bulk TCR libraries. From the PCR reads, TCRdb called clonotypes with MiXCR, one entry per CDR3 protein. The table lists 85,000 to 100,000 distinct CDR3 sequences, 20% to 25% of them singletons, with around 1% in the top ten. Specimen: naive CD8+ T cells from blood, with Jurkat cell RNA spiked in. The subset: FACS-sorted CD8+CD4-CCR7+CD45RA+ naive T cells. The clonotype was recovered from a human donor in good health. Some libraries in this study had Jurkat cell RNA spiked in. The chain links TRBV7-6 to TRBJ2-3; 10 positions match TRBD1. For the CDR3, the DNA is TGTGCCAGCAGCCCCGGACAGGGGGCAGATACGCAGTATTTT. Protein product: CASSPGQGADTQYF. Full variable domain (missing parts from reference TRBV7-6 and TRBJ2-3): GAGVSQSPRYKVTKRGQDVALRCDPISGHVSLYWYRQALGQGPEFLTYFNYEAQQDKSGLPNDRFSAERPEGSISTLTIQRTEQRDSAMYRCASSPGQGADTQYFGPGTRLTVL.